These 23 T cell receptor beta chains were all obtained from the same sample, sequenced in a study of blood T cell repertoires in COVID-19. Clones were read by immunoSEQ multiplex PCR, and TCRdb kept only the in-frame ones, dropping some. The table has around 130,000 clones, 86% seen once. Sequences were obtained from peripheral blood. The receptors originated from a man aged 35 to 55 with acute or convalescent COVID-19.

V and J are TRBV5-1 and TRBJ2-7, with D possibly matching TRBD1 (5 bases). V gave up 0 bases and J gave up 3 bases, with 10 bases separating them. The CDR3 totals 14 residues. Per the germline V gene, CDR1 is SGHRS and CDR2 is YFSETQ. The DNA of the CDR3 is TGCGCCAGCAGCTTGGTACCAGGGAACTACGAGCAGTACTTC. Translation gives CASSLVPGNYEQYF.

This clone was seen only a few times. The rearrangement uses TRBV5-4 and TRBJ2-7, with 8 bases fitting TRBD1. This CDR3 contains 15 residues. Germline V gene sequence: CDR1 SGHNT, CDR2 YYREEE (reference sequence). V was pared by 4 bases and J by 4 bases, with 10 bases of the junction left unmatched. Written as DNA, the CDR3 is TGTGCCAGCAGCAACCCCGGACAGGGTGGGTACGAGCAGTACTTC. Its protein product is CASSNPGQGGYEQYF.

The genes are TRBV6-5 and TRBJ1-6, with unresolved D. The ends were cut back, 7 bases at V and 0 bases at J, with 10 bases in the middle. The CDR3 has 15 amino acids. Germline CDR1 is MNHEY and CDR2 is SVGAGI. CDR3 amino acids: CASKREGSYNSPLHF. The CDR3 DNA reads TGTGCCAGCAAACGAGAGGGCTCCTATAATTCACCCCTCCACTTT.

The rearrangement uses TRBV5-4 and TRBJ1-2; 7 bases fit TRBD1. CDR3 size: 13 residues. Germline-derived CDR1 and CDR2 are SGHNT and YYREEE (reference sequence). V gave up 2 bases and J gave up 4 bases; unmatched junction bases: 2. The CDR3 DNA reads TGTGCCAGCAGCTTACCAGGGGGCTATGGCTACACCTTC. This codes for CASSLPGGYGYTF.

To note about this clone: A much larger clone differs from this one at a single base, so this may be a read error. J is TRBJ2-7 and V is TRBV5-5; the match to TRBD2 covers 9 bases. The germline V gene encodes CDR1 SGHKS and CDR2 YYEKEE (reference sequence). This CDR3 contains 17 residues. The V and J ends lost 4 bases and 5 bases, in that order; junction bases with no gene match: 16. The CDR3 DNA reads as TGTGCCAGCAGCCCTCGAGGACTAGCGAGATCGTCGAACGAGCAGTACTTC. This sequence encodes CASSPRGLARSSNEQYF.

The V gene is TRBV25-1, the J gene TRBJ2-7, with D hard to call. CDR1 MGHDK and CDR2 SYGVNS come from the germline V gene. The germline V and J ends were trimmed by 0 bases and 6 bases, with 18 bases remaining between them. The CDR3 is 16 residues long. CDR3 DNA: TGTGCCAGCAGTGAATATTTCACAGCCAGAAACTCCGAGCAGTACTTC. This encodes CASSEYFTARNSEQYF.

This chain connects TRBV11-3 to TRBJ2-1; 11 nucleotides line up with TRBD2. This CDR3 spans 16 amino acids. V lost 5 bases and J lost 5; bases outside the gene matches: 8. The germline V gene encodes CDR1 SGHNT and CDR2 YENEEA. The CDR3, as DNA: TGTGCCAGCAGCCCATCTAGCGGGGGGCGAGACAATGAGCAGTTCTTC. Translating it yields CASSPSSGGRDNEQFF.

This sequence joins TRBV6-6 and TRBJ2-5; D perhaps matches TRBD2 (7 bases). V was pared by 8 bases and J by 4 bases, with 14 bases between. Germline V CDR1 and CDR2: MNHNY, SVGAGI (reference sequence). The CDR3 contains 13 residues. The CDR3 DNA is TGTGCCAGCCGTAAGGGGGGGGGAGAGACCCAGTACTTC. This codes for CASRKGGGETQYF.

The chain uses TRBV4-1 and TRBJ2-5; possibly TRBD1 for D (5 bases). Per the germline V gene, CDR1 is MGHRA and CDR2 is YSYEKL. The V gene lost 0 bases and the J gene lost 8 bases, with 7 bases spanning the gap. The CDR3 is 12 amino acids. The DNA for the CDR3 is TGCGCCAGCAGCCAAGATGGGGCAACCCAGTACTTC. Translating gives CASSQDGATQYF.

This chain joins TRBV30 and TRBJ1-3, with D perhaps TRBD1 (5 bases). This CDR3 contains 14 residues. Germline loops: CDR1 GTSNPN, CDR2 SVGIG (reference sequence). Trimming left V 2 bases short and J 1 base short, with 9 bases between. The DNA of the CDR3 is TGTGCCTGGAGTCAGGGTCTTTCTGGAAACACCATATATTTT. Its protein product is CAWSQGLSGNTIYF.

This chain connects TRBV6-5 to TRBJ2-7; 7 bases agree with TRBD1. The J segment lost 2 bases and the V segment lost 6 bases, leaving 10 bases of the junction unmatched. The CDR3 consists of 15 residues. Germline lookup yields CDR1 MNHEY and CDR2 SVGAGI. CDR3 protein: CASSPRQGPPYEQYF. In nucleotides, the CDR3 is TGTGCCAGCAGCCCACGACAGGGCCCCCCCTACGAGCAGTACTTC.

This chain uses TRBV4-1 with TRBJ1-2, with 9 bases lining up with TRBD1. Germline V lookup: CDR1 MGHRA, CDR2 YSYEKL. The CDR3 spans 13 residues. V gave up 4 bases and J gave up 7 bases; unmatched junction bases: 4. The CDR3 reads CASSPQGALGYTF. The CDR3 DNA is TGCGCCAGCAGCCCACAGGGGGCTCTTGGCTACACCTTC.

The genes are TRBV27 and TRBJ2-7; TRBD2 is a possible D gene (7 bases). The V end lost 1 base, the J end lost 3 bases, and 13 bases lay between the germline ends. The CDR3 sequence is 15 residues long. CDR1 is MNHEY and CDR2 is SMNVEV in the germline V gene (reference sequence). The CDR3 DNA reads TGTGCCAGCAGTTTATTAGGGGGGGCAGACTACGAGCAGTACTTC. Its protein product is CASSLLGGADYEQYF.

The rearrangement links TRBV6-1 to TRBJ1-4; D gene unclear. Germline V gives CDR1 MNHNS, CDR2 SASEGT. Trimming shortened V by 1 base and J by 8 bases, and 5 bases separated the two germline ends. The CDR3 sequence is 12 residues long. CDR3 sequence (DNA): TGTGCCAGCAGTGAAGTGAGAGAAAAACTGTTTTTT. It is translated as CASSEVREKLFF.

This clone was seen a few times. The CDR3 DNA reads TGTGCCAGCAGCTCCTTGGACAGGGAAACGCTCTACGAGCAGTACTTC. It yields the protein CASSSLDRETLYEQYF. This chain uses TRBV5-7 with TRBJ2-7; 8 positions agree with TRBD1. TRBV5-7 is assigned to the ORF class and has an uncertain function. V trimming: 3 bases; J trimming: 3 bases; junction bases outside the gene matches: 11. The CDR3 consists of 16 residues.

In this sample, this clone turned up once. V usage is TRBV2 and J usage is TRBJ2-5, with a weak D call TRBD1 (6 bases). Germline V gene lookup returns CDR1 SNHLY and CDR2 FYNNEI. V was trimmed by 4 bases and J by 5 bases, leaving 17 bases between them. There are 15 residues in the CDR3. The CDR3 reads CASSGSGVISETQYF. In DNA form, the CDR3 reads TGTGCCAGCAGTGGGTCAGGGGTCATTTCGGAGACCCAGTACTTC.

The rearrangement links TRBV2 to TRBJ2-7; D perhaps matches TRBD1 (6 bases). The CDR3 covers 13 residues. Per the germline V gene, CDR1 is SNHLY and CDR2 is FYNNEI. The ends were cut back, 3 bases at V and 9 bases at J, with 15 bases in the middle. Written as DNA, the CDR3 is TGTGCCAGCAGTGAGGTCAGGGGAGTTGGGCAGTACTTC. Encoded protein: CASSEVRGVGQYF. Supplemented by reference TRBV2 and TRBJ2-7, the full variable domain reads EPEVTQTPSHQVTQMGQEVILRCVPISNHLYFYWYRQILGQKVEFLVSFYNNEISEKSEIFDDQFSVERPDGSNFTLKIRSTKLEDSAMYFCASSEVRGVGQYFGPGTRLTVT.

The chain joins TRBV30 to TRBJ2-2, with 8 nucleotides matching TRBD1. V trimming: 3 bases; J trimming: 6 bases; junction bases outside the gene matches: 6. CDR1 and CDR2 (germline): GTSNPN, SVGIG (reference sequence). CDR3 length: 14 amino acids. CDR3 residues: CAWRNRGFPGELFF. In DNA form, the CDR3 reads TGTGCCTGGAGAAACAGGGGGTTTCCCGGGGAGCTGTTTTTT. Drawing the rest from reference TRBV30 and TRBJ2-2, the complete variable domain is SQTIHQWPATLVQPVGSPLSLECTVEGTSNPNLYWYRQAAGRGLQLLFYSVGIGQISSEVPQNLSASRPQDRQFILSSKKLLLSDSGFYLCAWRNRGFPGELFFGEGSRLTVL.

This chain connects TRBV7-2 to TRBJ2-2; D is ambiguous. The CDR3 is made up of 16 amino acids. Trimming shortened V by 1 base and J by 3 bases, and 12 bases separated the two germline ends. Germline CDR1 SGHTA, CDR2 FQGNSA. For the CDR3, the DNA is TGTGCCAGCAGCTTAGGGCGCGGCGGAGACACCGGGGAGCTGTTTTTT. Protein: CASSLGRGGDTGELFF.

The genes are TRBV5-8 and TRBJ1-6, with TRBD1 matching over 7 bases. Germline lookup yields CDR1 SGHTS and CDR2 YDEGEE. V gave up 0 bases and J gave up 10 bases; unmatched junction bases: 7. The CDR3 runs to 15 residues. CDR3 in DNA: TGTGCCAGCAGCTTGGTAACAGGGGAAAGCTCACCCCTCCACTTT. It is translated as CASSLVTGESSPLHF.

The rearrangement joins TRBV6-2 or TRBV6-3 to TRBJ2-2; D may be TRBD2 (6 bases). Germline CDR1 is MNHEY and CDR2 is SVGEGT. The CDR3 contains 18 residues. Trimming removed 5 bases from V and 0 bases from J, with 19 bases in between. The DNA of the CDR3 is TGTGCCAGCAGTCGGGGGTGGATCGGGGGAGCGAACACCGGGGAGCTGTTTTTT. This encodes CASSRGWIGGANTGELFF.

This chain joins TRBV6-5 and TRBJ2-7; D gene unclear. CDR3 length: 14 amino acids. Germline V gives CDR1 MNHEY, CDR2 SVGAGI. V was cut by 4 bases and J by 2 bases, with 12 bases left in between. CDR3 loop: CASSLVAATYEQYF. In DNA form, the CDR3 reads TGTGCCAGCAGTTTAGTCGCCGCGACCTACGAGCAGTACTTC.

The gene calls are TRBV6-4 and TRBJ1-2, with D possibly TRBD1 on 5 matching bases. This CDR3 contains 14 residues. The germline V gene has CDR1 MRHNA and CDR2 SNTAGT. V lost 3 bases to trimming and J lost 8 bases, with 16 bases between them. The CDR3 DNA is TGTGCCAGCAGTGAGGGGGGGGACCCAGGGGGCTACACCTTC. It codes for CASSEGGDPGGYTF.